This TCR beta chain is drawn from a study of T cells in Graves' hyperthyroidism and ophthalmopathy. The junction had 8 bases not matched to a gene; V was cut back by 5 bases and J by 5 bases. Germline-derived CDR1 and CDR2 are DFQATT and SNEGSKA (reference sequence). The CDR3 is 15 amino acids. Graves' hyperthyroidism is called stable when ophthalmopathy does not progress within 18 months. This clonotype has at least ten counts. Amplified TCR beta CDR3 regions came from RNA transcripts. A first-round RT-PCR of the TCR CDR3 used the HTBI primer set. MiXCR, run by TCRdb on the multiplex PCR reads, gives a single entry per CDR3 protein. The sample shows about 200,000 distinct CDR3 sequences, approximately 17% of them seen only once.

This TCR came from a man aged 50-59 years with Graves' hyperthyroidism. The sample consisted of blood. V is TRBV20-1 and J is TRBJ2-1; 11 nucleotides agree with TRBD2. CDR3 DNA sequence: TGCAGTGCTCCTAATAGACTAGCGGGGAACAATGAGCAGTTCTTC. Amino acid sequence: CSAPNRLAGNNEQFF.